This is a list of T cell receptor beta chains from one sample in a study of shared clonotypes between healthy human individuals. Libraries were prepared by immunoSEQ multiplex PCR; TCRdb keeps only in-frame clonotypes and omits some of them. This table holds 740,000 or so clones, 55% to 85% found once. Input material: memory CD4+ T cells sorted from blood. These TCRs come from a woman aged 30 to 39 in good health. The CDR3 runs from the conserved cysteine through the conserved F or W. The D gene is left open where the match is weak. Rows give clone size only sometimes, using once, few, many, or a class for an expanded clone.

V,size,J,D,CDR3,DNA
TRBV28,-,TRBJ2-4,-,CASSLNGGIGKNIQYF,TGTGCCAGCAGTTTGAATGGCGGGATTGGCAAAAACATTCAGTACTTC
TRBV2,many,TRBJ2-4,-,CASRRGEAEDIQYF,TGTGCCAGCAGGCGTGGAGAGGCCGAGGACATTCAGTACTTC
TRBV28,-,TRBJ2-7,TRBD1,CASSLQGAKTYEQYF,TGTGCCAGCAGTTTACAGGGGGCAAAAACCTACGAGCAGTACTTC
TRBV5-1,-,TRBJ2-1,TRBD2,CASSARAGEGEQFF,TGCGCCAGCAGCGCAAGAGCGGGAGAAGGTGAGCAGTTCTTC
TRBV27,-,TRBJ2-7,TRBD1,CASSPAGTGVYEQYF,TGTGCCAGCAGTCCGGCCGGGACAGGGGTCTACGAGCAGTACTTC
TRBV28,few,TRBJ2-1,TRBD1,CASSRDRMETNEQFF,TGTGCCAGCAGTCGGGACAGGATGGAGACGAATGAGCAGTTCTTC
TRBV5-4,-,TRBJ1-1,-,CASSRGGGGSTEAFF,TGTGCCAGCAGCAGGGGGGGTGGAGGGAGCACTGAAGCTTTCTTT
TRBV11-2,many,TRBJ1-5,-,CASSLDGRTAQHF,TGTGCCAGCAGCTTAGACGGCCGTACGGCCCAGCATTTT
TRBV28,-,TRBJ1-2,-,CASSSPALPLGGYTF,TGTGCCAGCAGTTCCCCGGCCCTCCCTCTGGGGGGCTACACCTTC
TRBV4-2,-,TRBJ2-2,TRBD2,CASSQRLAGNTGELFF,TGTGCCAGCAGCCAAAGACTAGCGGGCAACACCGGGGAGCTGTTTTTT
TRBV2,-,TRBJ2-1,TRBD2,CASSGNSGLAGGIGFF,TGTGCCAGCAGTGGGAACTCGGGACTAGCGGGAGGTATTGGGTTCTTC
TRBV7-9,-,TRBJ1-4,-,CASSLGGIPNEKLFF,TGTGCCAGCAGCTTAGGGGGGATCCCTAATGAAAAACTGTTTTTT
TRBV5-5,-,TRBJ1-5,-,CASSLRLSDQPQHF,TGTGCCAGCAGCCTCCGCTTATCGGATCAGCCCCAGCATTTT
TRBV15,-,TRBJ2-2,TRBD2,CATSRDNMILWRERLNGELFF,TGTGCCACCAGCAGAGATAATATGATATTATGGCGGGAGAGGTTGAACGGGGAGCTGTTTTTT
TRBV2,-,TRBJ2-7,-,CASSVGRTNEQYF,TGTGCCAGCAGTGTAGGCAGGACGAACGAGCAGTACTTC
TRBV6-1,-,TRBJ1-2,TRBD1,CASSEARGRVYGYTF,TGTGCCAGCAGTGAAGCAAGGGGGCGAGTCTATGGCTACACCTTC
TRBV5-5,-,TRBJ2-7,TRBD1,CASSPARLGTGEKQYF,TGTGCCAGCAGCCCGGCGAGGTTGGGGACAGGGGAAAAGCAGTACTTC
TRBV7-2,-,TRBJ1-2,-,CASSPRGVGGYTF,TGTGCCAGCAGCCCTAGGGGGGTGGGTGGCTACACCTTC
TRBV7-9,-,TRBJ2-2,-,CASSLATGFTGELFF,TGTGCCAGCAGCTTAGCCACGGGGTTCACCGGGGAGCTGTTTTTT
TRBV6-1,-,TRBJ2-5,TRBD2,CASSAGLARETQYF,TGTGCCAGCAGCGCCGGACTAGCTCGGGAGACCCAGTACTTC
TRBV19,-,TRBJ2-5,-,CASSGIAAGETQYF,TGTGCCAGTAGTGGCATAGCGGCGGGGGAGACCCAGTACTTC
TRBV7-9,-,TRBJ1-1,-,CASSWGHGDTEAFF,TGTGCCAGCAGCTGGGGACACGGGGACACTGAAGCTTTCTTT
TRBV6-1,-,TRBJ1-2,-,CASSEVARANGYTF,TGTGCCAGCAGTGAAGTTGCCAGGGCCAATGGCTACACCTTC
TRBV7-8,few,TRBJ1-5,-,CASRQGGVDDQPQHF,TGTGCCAGCAGGCAGGGCGGGGTAGACGATCAGCCCCAGCATTTT
TRBV18,once,TRBJ1-1,TRBD1,CASSPGQGIAEAFF,TGTGCCAGCTCACCAGGACAGGGGATCGCTGAAGCTTTCTTT
TRBV6-5,-,TRBJ2-7,-,CASRGREVEQYF,TGTGCCAGCAGGGGCAGGGAGGTCGAGCAGTACTTC
TRBV15,once,TRBJ1-5,TRBD1,CATSRSPGGIQPQHF,TGTGCCACCAGCAGATCCCCAGGGGGGATTCAGCCCCAGCATTTT
TRBV19,few,TRBJ1-1,TRBD1,CASTRLGGRDTEAFF,TGTGCCAGTACCCGATTAGGGGGCAGGGACACTGAAGCTTTCTTT
TRBV7-6,few,TRBJ2-3,TRBD2,CASSLVAGGGDTQYF,TGTGCCAGCAGCTTAGTAGCGGGAGGGGGAGATACGCAGTATTTT
TRBV19,few,TRBJ2-2,-,CASRTGQGNTGELFF,TGTGCCAGTAGAACGGGACAAGGGAACACCGGGGAGCTGTTTTTT
TRBV7-8,-,TRBJ1-1,-,CASSLQLGEMSTEAFF,TGTGCCAGCAGCTTACAATTAGGGGAGATGAGCACTGAAGCTTTCTTT
TRBV15,-,TRBJ1-1,TRBD1,CATSLDRVRINTEAFF,TGTGCCACCAGCTTAGACAGGGTGAGGATCAACACTGAAGCTTTCTTT
TRBV28,-,TRBJ2-1,-,CAITHGGRRSSYNEQFF,TGTGCCATAACCCACGGGGGCAGGCGAAGCTCCTACAATGAGCAGTTCTTC
TRBV28,-,TRBJ2-3,TRBD2,CASSRGTSAAGDTQYF,TGTGCCAGCAGTAGAGGGACTAGCGCGGCGGGGGATACGCAGTATTTT
TRBV7-8,-,TRBJ2-1,TRBD2,CASKLAGVGNEQFF,TGTGCCAGCAAACTAGCGGGAGTTGGTAATGAGCAGTTCTTC
TRBV7-6,-,TRBJ1-4,-,CASSPLTRLGRNEKLFF,TGTGCCAGCAGCCCACTCACCCGCTTGGGAAGGAATGAAAAACTGTTTTTT
TRBV5-1,-,TRBJ2-1,-,CASMVDSSYNEQFF,TGCGCCAGCATGGTCGATAGCTCCTACAATGAGCAGTTCTTC